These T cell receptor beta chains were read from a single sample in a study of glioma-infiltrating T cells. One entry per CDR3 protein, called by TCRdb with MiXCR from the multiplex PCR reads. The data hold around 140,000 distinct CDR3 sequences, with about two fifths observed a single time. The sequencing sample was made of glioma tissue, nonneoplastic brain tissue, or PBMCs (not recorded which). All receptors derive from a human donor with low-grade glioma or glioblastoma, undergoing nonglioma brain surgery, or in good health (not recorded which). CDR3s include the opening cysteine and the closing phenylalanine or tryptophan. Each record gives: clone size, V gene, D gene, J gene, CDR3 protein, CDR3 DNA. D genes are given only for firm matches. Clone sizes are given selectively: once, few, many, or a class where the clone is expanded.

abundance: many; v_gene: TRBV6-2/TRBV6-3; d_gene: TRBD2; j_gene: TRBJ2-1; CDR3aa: CASSSVGLASYNEQFF; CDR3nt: TGTGCCAGCAGTTCAGTGGGACTAGCGAGCTACAATGAGCAGTTCTTC
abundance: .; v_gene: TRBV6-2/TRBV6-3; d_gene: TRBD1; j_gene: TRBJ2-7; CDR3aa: CASSYSLGQAREQYF; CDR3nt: TGTGCCAGCAGTTACTCCCTTGGACAGGCGCGAGAGCAGTACTTC
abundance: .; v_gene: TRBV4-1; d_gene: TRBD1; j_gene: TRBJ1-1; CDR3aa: CASSPRTGHTEAFF; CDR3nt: TGCGCCAGCAGCCCCAGGACAGGACACACTGAAGCTTTCTTT
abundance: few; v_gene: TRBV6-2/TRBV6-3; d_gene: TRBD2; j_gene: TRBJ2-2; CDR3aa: CASKSGRAQTGELFF; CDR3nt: TGTGCCAGCAAAAGCGGGAGGGCCCAAACCGGGGAGCTGTTTTTT
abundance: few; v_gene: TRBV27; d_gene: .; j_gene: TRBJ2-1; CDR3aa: CASSEIREKFF; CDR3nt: TGTGCCAGCAGTGAAATACGGGAGAAGTTCTTC
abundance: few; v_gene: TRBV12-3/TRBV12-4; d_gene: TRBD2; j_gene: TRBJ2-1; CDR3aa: CASSFLAGEEQFF; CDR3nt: TGTGCCAGCAGTTTTCTAGCGGGAGAGGAGCAGTTCTTC
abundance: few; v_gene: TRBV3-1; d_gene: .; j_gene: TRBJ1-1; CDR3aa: CASSQRRQNTEAFF; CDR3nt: TGTGCCAGCAGCCAACGGAGACAGAACACTGAAGCTTTCTTT
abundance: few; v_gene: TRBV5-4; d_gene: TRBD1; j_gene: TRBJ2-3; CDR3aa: CASNIWDRPTDTQYF; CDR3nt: TGTGCCAGCAACATTTGGGACAGACCCACAGATACGCAGTATTTT
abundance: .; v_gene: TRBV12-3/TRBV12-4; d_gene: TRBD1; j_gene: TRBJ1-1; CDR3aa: CASSLDRIATEAFF; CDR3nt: TGTGCCAGCAGTTTGGACAGGATTGCTACTGAAGCTTTCTTT
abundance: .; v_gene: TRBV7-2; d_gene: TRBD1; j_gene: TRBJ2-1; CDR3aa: CASSGQGRTHNEQFF; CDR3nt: TGTGCCAGCAGCGGACAGGGTCGAACCCACAATGAGCAGTTCTTC
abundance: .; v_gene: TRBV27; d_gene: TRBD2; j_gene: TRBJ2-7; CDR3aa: CASSSSTGLAGVSYEQYF; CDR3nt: TGTGCCAGCAGTTCCTCAACTGGACTAGCGGGAGTCTCCTACGAGCAGTACTTC
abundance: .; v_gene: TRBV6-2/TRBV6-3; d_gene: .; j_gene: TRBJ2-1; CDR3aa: CASRDLSYNEQFF; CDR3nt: TGTGCCAGCAGGGATCTCTCCTACAATGAGCAGTTCTTC
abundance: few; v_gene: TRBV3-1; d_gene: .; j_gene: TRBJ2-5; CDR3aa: CASSQDQETQYF; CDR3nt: TGTGCCAGCAGCCAAGATCAAGAGACCCAGTACTTC
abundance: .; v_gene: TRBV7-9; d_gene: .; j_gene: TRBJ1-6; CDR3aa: CASRWEEGRNSPLHF; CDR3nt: TGTGCCAGCAGATGGGAGGAGGGACGTAATTCACCCCTCCACTTT
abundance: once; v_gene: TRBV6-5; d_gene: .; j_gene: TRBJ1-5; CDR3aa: CASSYRGNQPQHF; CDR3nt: TGTGCCAGCAGTTACAGGGGAAATCAGCCCCAGCATTTT
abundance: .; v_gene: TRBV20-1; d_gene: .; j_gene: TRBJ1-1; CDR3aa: CRFSWDTEAFF; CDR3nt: TGCAGATTCTCTTGGGACACTGAAGCTTTCTTT
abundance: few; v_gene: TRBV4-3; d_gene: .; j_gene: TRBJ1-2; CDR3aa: CASSQEGIYGYTF; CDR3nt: TGCGCCAGCAGCCAAGAGGGGATATATGGCTACACCTTC
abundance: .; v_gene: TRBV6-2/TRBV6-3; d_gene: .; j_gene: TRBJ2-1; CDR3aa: CASSAPGRLAQGNEQFF; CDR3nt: TGTGCCAGCAGTGCCCCAGGACGACTAGCACAGGGGAATGAGCAGTTCTTC
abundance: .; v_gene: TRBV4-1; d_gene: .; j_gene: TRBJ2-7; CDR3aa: CASSQGGRGLDYEQYF; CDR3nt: TGCGCCAGCAGCCAAGGGGGCAGGGGACTTGATTACGAGCAGTACTTC
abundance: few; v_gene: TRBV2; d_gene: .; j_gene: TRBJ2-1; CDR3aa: CASSEEGGVVGSDEQFF; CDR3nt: TGTGCCAGCAGTGAAGAGGGGGGGGTGGTCGGGTCCGATGAGCAGTTCTTC
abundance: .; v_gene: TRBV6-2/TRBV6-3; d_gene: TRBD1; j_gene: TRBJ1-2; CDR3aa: CASSSEQGDHGYTF; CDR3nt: TGTGCCAGCAGTTCCGAGCAGGGGGACCATGGCTACACCTTC
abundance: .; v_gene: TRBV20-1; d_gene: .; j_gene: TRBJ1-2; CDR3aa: CSARTGSVGYTF; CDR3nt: TGCAGTGCTCGTACAGGGTCGGTTGGCTACACCTTC
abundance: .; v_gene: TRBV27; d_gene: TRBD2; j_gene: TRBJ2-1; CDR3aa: CASSPFSGGHNEQFF; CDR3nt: TGTGCCAGCAGCCCATTTTCGGGGGGACACAATGAGCAGTTCTTC
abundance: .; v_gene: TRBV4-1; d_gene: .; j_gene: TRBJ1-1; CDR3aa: CASSQDMNTEDFF; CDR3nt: TGCGCCAGCAGCCAAGATATGAACACTGAAGATTTCTTT
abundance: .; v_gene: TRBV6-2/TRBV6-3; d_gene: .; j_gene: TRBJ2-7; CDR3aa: CASSYPPGQRYEQYF; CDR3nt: TGTGCCAGCAGTTACCCCCCGGGGCAGAGATACGAGCAGTACTTC
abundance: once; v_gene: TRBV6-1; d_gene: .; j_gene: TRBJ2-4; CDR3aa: CAISRTQAKNIQYF; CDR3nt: TGTGCCATCAGTAGGACTCAGGCCAAAAACATTCAGTACTTC
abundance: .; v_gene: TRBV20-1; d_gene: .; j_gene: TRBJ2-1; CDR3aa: CSANTADYNEQFF; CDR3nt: TGCAGTGCCAACACCGCTGACTACAATGAGCAGTTCTTC
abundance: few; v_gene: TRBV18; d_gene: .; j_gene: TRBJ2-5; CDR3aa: CASSVTTTGTQYF; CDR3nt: TGTGCCAGCAGCGTGACAACCACCGGGACCCAGTACTTC
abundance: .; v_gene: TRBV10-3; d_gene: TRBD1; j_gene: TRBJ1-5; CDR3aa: CAISKSTGNQPQHF; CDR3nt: TGTGCCATCAGTAAATCGACAGGGAATCAGCCCCAGCATTTT
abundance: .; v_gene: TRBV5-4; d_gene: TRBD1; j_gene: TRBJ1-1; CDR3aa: CARSLQGANTEAFF; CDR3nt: TGTGCCCGCAGTTTACAGGGGGCTAACACTGAAGCTTTCTTT
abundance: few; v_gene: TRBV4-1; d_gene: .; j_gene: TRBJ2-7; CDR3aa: CASSQDPSLGEQYF; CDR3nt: TGCGCCAGCAGCCAAGATCCTAGCTTGGGCGAGCAGTACTTC
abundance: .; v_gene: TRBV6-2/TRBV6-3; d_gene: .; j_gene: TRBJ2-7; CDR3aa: CASSYDGYEKYF; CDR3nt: TGTGCCAGCAGTTACGATGGGTACGAGAAGTACTTC
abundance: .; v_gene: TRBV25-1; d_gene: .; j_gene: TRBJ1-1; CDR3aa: CASSEMGVNTEAFF; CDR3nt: TGTGCCAGCAGTGAAATGGGCGTGAACACTGAAGCTTTCTTT
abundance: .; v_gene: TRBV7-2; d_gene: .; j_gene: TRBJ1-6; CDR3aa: CASSLRTPYNSPLHF; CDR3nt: TGTGCCAGCAGCTTGAGGACCCCTTATAATTCACCCCTCCACTTT
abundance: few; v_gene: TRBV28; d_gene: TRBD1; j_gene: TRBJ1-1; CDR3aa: CASSLLGQGSATEAFF; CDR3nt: TGTGCCAGCAGTTTATTGGGACAGGGGTCGGCCACTGAAGCTTTCTTT